The 2 T cell receptor beta chains in this list originate from one sample, sequenced in a study of early T cells in non-severe SARS-CoV-2 infection. TCRdb itself ran the 5' RACE reads through MiXCR, one entry per CDR3 protein. The data contain about 22,000 distinct CDR3 sequences, roughly 4% of them singletons. The sample consisted of whole blood. These receptors all stem from an adult who was a healthcare worker with PCR-confirmed SARS-CoV-2 infection or an uninfected control (not recorded which).

CDR3 sequence reads: CASSLDSRTARYEQFF. In nucleotides, the CDR3 is TGTGCCAGCAGCTTAGATTCCCGGACAGCCAGGTATGAGCAGTTCTTC. The chain couples TRBV7-2 to TRBJ2-1; tentatively, D is TRBD1 (6 bases). Deletions cut 1 base from V and 8 bases from J, with 18 bases between. Germline V CDR1 and CDR2: SGHTA, FQGNSA. The CDR3 consists of 16 residues.

This clonotype is labeled as medium-sized. This chain links TRBV11-2 with TRBJ2-1; D gene uncertain. Germline lookup yields CDR1 SGHAT and CDR2 FQNNGV. CDR3 length: 9 amino acids. Between the trimmed V and J ends, which lost 5 bases and 7 bases, there was a span of 0 bases. CDR3: CASSNEQFF. In nucleotides, the CDR3 is TGTGCCAGCAGCAATGAGCAGTTCTTC.